The 18 T cell receptor beta chains below were found in one sample sequenced in a study of T cell changes during pregnancy in multiple sclerosis. The data were produced by immunoSEQ multiplex PCR, yet TCRdb's version contains in-frame clones alone and is incomplete. There are roughly 69,000 clones in the sample; approximately 89% occur only once, and roughly 1.4% lies in the top ten. This specimen consisted of peripheral blood, obtained in the second trimester of pregnancy. These receptors were collected from a female donor with multiple sclerosis, enrolled in a pregnancy study.

J is TRBJ2-2 and V is TRBV18; 7 nucleotides agree with TRBD2. Germline V lookup: CDR1 KGHSH, CDR2 LQKENI. Germline trimming cut 8 bases from V and 1 base from J; bases unmatched to any gene: 7. The CDR3 consists of 15 residues. This CDR3 is CASRELAENTGELFF. The DNA for the CDR3 is TGTGCCAGCAGAGAGCTAGCGGAGAACACCGGGGAGCTGTTTTTT. Filled out from reference TRBV18 and TRBJ2-2, the complete variable domain reads NAGVMQNPRHLVRRRGQEARLRCSPMKGHSHVYWYRQLPEEGLKFMVYLQKENIIDESGMPKERFSAEFPKEGPSILRIQQVVRGDSAAYFCASRELAENTGELFFGEGSRLTVL.

The rearrangement links TRBV6-1 to TRBJ2-6, with D maybe TRBD2 (5 bases). Germline V gene data show CDR1 as MNHNS and CDR2 as SASEGT. This CDR3 has 15 residues. Trimming removed 3 bases at V and 5 bases at J, with 11 bases between. In DNA form, the CDR3 reads TGTGCCAGCAGTGATAGGCAGGACTGGGCCAACGTCCTGACTTTC. The encoded protein is CASSDRQDWANVLTF.

V gene TRBV19 combines with J gene TRBJ2-2; 7 positions match TRBD2. The trim removed 2 bases at V and 6 bases at J, leaving 9 bases unmatched. Germline V CDR1 and CDR2: LNHDA, SQIVND (reference sequence). The CDR3 is 16 residues long. CDR3 sequence reads: CASSIKRGPNPGELFF. CDR3 coding DNA: TGTGCCAGTAGTATAAAGCGGGGCCCCAATCCCGGGGAGCTGTTTTTT.

As for this clone: Germline is not matched at one junction end, which may reflect a read error. The chain combines TRBV6-5 with TRBJ1-5, with unresolved D. The CDR3 contains 13 residues. Germline V lookup: CDR1 MNHEY, CDR2 SVGAGI. The chain's CDR3 is CVSSWTNGQPQHF. DNA of the CDR3: TGTGTCAGCAGTTGGACTAACGGGCAGCCCCAGCATTTT.

The chain employs TRBV18 and TRBJ1-1; no clear D gene. V was shortened by 1 base and J by 3 bases, with 6 bases between the two germline ends. CDR3 length equals 13 residues. Germline assignment: CDR1 KGHSH and CDR2 LQKENI. The CDR3 nucleotides are TGTGCCAGCTCACCACATGCGGACACTGAAGCTTTCTTT. Protein: CASSPHADTEAFF.

This chain connects TRBV6-1 to TRBJ2-3; 7 positions agree with TRBD1. The CDR3 sequence is 18 residues long. The trim removed 2 bases at V and 1 base at J, leaving 12 bases unmatched. Looked up from germline, CDR1 is MNHNS and CDR2 is SASEGT. The CDR3 here is CASSENPQGQTRTDTQYF. DNA for the CDR3: TGTGCCAGCAGTGAAAATCCTCAGGGACAGACGCGCACAGATACGCAGTATTTT.

V gene TRBV6-5 combines with J gene TRBJ2-1; 14 nucleotides line up with TRBD2. CDR1 MNHEY and CDR2 SVGAGI come from the germline V gene. The CDR3 has 14 residues. V shed 5 bases and J 15 bases; nucleotides not matched to a gene: 9. The CDR3 protein is CASSGGLAGEGSFF. CDR3 in DNA: TGTGCCAGCAGTGGGGGACTAGCGGGAGAGGGGTCGTTCTTC.

The chain employs TRBV27 and TRBJ2-1, with D possibly TRBD2 on 5 matching bases. The CDR3 spans 15 residues. With 8 bases removed from V and 1 base from J, the gap between germline ends came to 15 bases. Germline CDR1 is MNHEY and CDR2 is SMNVEV (reference sequence). The CDR3 spells CASQWAAVSYNEQFF. The CDR3, as DNA: TGTGCCAGCCAATGGGCAGCGGTATCCTACAATGAGCAGTTCTTC.

The chain couples TRBV4-3 to TRBJ2-1; D possibly corresponds to TRBD1 (5 bases). The CDR3 has 14 amino acids. V shed 0 bases and J shed 5 bases, with 8 bases lying between them. Germline V lookup: CDR1 LGHNA, CDR2 YSLEER. CDR3 amino acids: CASSQDLTDNEQFF. In nucleotides, the CDR3 is TGCGCCAGCAGCCAAGACTTGACAGACAATGAGCAGTTCTTC.

This chain links TRBV7-9 with TRBJ2-1; 13 positions agree with TRBD2. The CDR3 covers 15 residues. V lost 3 bases to trimming and J lost 9 bases; unmatched junction nucleotides: 5. Germline V gene data show CDR1 as SEHNR and CDR2 as FQNEAQ (reference sequence). The CDR3 bases are TGTGCCAGCAGCTTGGGACTAGCGGGACTTGGTGAGCAGTTCTTC. Residues: CASSLGLAGLGEQFF.

The CDR3 coding sequence is TGTGCCAGCAGTAAAGAATCGGGACTAGCGGGGGGAAGCTCCTACAATGAGCAGTTCTTC. Amino acids: CASSKESGLAGGSSYNEQFF. The J gene is TRBJ2-1, the V gene TRBV6-1; 15 positions agree with TRBD2. Germline CDR1 and CDR2: MNHNS and SASEGT. Trimming removed 5 bases from V and 0 bases from J; junction bases left unmatched: 11. The CDR3 has 20 amino acids.

V is TRBV29-1 and J is TRBJ1-1; tentative D call: TRBD1 (6 bases). Germline CDR1 is SQVTM and CDR2 is ANQGSEA. This CDR3 comprises 11 residues. Trimming pared 4 bases from V and 8 bases from J, leaving 11 bases between. CDR3 residues: CSVAGTPEAFF. CDR3 sequence (DNA): TGCAGCGTTGCCGGGACACCCGAAGCTTTCTTT.

The chain couples TRBV11-2 to TRBJ2-5; D perhaps matches TRBD2 (6 bases). With 5 bases removed from V and 5 bases from J, the gap between germline ends came to 18 bases. In germline, CDR1 is SGHAT, CDR2 FQNNGV. CDR3 length: 15 residues. The DNA of the CDR3 is TGTGCCAGCAGCCGCGGAGGAGGAGGGGTGGAGACCCAGTACTTC. This encodes CASSRGGGGVETQYF.

The CDR3 loop reads CASRSQQGSSYNEQFF. DNA for the CDR3: TGTGCCAGCAGAAGTCAACAGGGTTCCTCCTACAATGAGCAGTTCTTC. This chain connects TRBV2 to TRBJ2-1, with D possibly TRBD1 on 6 matching bases. The CDR3 totals 16 residues. V was trimmed by 6 bases and J by 0 bases, leaving 15 bases between them. CDR1 is SNHLY and CDR2 is FYNNEI in the germline V gene.

CDR3 residues: CASSRQGTTNTGELFF. CDR3 coding DNA: TGTGCCAGCAGTCGACAGGGGACAACGAACACCGGGGAGCTGTTTTTT. The chain recombines TRBV2 with TRBJ2-2; 8 positions match TRBD1. CDR1 is SNHLY and CDR2 is FYNNEI in the germline V gene. The CDR3 length is 16 residues. V shed 5 bases and J 0 bases; nucleotides not matched to a gene: 5.

V and J are TRBV4-1 and TRBJ1-6; no clear D gene. Between the trimmed V and J ends, which lost 3 bases and 5 bases, there was a span of 14 bases. Germline values: CDR1 MGHRA, CDR2 YSYEKL. The CDR3 length is 16 residues. DNA for the CDR3: TGCGCCAGCAGCCATGGGCTTCTTCCGGATAATTCACCCCTCCACTTT. Translating gives CASSHGLLPDNSPLHF.

The rearrangement uses TRBV6-5 and TRBJ2-3; the D gene is possibly TRBD2 (6 bases). The CDR3 loop spans 15 amino acids. V was trimmed by 6 bases and J by 8 bases, leaving 21 bases between them. Germline V gene sequence: CDR1 MNHEY, CDR2 SVGAGI. The CDR3, as DNA: TGTGCCAGCAGCGCCCCCGCCAGCGGGTATGCTACGCAGTATTTT. Translating gives CASSAPASGYATQYF.

This clone was counted only a few times. DNA of the CDR3: TGTGCCAGCTCACCGAGCTTCCAGGGAAATTCACCCCTCCACTTT. Its protein is CASSPSFQGNSPLHF. This chain connects TRBV18 to TRBJ1-6; D perhaps matches TRBD1 (5 bases). CDR1 is KGHSH and CDR2 is LQKENI in the germline V gene. The CDR3 covers 15 residues. The V gene lost 3 bases and the J gene lost 7 bases, with 13 bases spanning the gap.